These 18 T cell receptor beta chains were all obtained from the same sample, sequenced in a study of cytomegalovirus exposure and HLA in healthy donors. Vbeta (60) and Jbeta (13) primers were used in the PCR. Profiled with immunoSEQ multiplex PCR; TCRdb holds only in-frame clones, not every one. The profile shows under 150,000 clones, roughly two thirds of them singletons. Sequencing used PBMCs. These receptor sequences come from a man aged 18-30 years in good health and CMV-seropositive.

The chain combines TRBV4-2 with TRBJ2-5; TRBD2 matches 13 bases. The trim removed 5 bases at V and 1 base at J, leaving 4 bases unmatched. Germline V gives CDR1 LGHNA, CDR2 YNFKEQ. The CDR3 has 16 amino acids. The CDR3 spells CASSYRLAGGQETQYF. CDR3 sequence (DNA): TGTGCCAGCAGCTACCGACTAGCGGGGGGCCAAGAGACCCAGTACTTC.

The chain links TRBV6-1 to TRBJ2-2, with a possible D match to TRBD1 (6 bases). The length of the CDR3 is 15 residues. Trimming shortened V by 5 bases and J by 4 bases, and 14 bases separated the two germline ends. Per the germline V gene, CDR1 is MNHNS and CDR2 is SASEGT. CDR3 DNA: TGTGCCAGCAGTAACAGGGTACAGGCCACCGGGGAGCTGTTTTTT. This codes for CASSNRVQATGELFF.

This chain connects TRBV6-1 to TRBJ1-1, with D perhaps matching TRBD1 (5 bases). V gave up 2 bases and J gave up 1 base, with 8 bases separating them. The CDR3 runs 14 residues. The germline gives CDR1 MNHNS, CDR2 SASEGT. The DNA of the CDR3 is TGTGCCAGCAGTGAAACCGGGGGGAACACTGAAGCTTTCTTT. Protein product: CASSETGGNTEAFF.

There are a few counts of this clone. J is TRBJ1-5 and V is TRBV27; perhaps TRBD1 as D (5 bases). The CDR3 is 14 amino acids. Trimming pared 1 base from V and 6 bases from J, leaving 10 bases between. Germline V gives CDR1 MNHEY, CDR2 SMNVEV (reference sequence). This CDR3 is CASSLWGGGQPQHF. As DNA, the CDR3 is TGTGCCAGCAGTTTATGGGGGGGAGGTCAGCCCCAGCATTTT.

This chain connects TRBV30 to TRBJ1-3, with D tentatively TRBD1 (5 bases). Germline values: CDR1 GTSNPN, CDR2 SVGIG (reference sequence). This CDR3 spans 14 amino acids. Trimming removed 5 bases from V and 1 base from J, with 12 bases in between. CDR3 sequence: CAWSQGKSGNTIYF. In nucleotides, the CDR3 is TGTGCCTGGTCTCAGGGAAAGTCTGGAAACACCATATATTTT.

This rearrangement joins TRBV6-6 to TRBJ2-7; the match to TRBD2 covers 11 bases. This CDR3 comprises 14 residues. The V and J ends lost 4 bases and 5 bases, in that order; junction bases with no gene match: 4. The germline V gene has CDR1 MNHNY and CDR2 SVGAGI (reference sequence). CDR3 DNA: TGTGCCAGCAGTTTAGCGGGGGGGTATCACGAGCAGTACTTC. Amino acid sequence: CASSLAGGYHEQYF.

The chain couples TRBV5-1 to TRBJ1-4; D is uncertain. This CDR3 has 18 amino acids. Trimming cost V 1 base and J 2 bases, with 18 bases left between them. Germline CDR1 and CDR2: SGHRS and YFSETQ. DNA for the CDR3: TGCGCCAGCAGCTTGTTACCGATTCTAGGCCCGACTAATGAAAAACTGTTTTTT. Translating gives CASSLLPILGPTNEKLFF.

The CDR3 nucleotides read TGTGCCAGCAGCTTAGCAGGGGCGCGTCAGTACGGAGAGACCCAGTACTTC. Its translation is CASSLAGARQYGETQYF. This rearrangement joins TRBV7-2 to TRBJ2-5, with D maybe TRBD1 (5 bases). CDR1 and CDR2 (germline): SGHTA, FQGNSA. V lost 0 bases and J lost 4, with 18 bases in between. This CDR3 contains 17 residues.

V is TRBV5-1 and J is TRBJ1-4, with D uncertain. The CDR3 sequence is 15 residues long. From germline, CDR1 is SGHRS and CDR2 YFSETQ. Trimming took 0 bases from V and 5 from J, leaving 11 bases between them. CDR3 protein: CASSLERAGNEKLFF. The DNA of the CDR3 is TGCGCCAGCAGCTTGGAACGGGCGGGGAATGAAAAACTGTTTTTT.

The chain carries TRBV27 and TRBJ2-1; 8 bases line up with TRBD2. From germline, CDR1 is MNHEY and CDR2 SMNVEV (reference sequence). V lost 9 bases to trimming and J lost 12 bases; unmatched junction nucleotides: 16. The CDR3 runs 14 residues. The CDR3 DNA reads as TGTGCCAGTTGGGCGAGCGGGGGATTACTAGCGCAGTTCTTC. It encodes CASWASGGLLAQFF.

In this sample, this clone turned up a few times. The chain has TRBV4-1 and TRBJ2-5; 7 bases map to TRBD1. After removal of 1 base from V and 5 bases from J, the junction contained 10 bases not matched to a gene. This CDR3 is built from 16 residues. Looked up from germline, CDR1 is MGHRA and CDR2 is YSYEKL. For the CDR3, the DNA is TGCGCCAGCAGCCAAGTCTTTTGGCAGGGGGTTGAGACCCAGTACTTC. Protein sequence: CASSQVFWQGVETQYF.

The chain joins TRBV5-6 to TRBJ2-7, with no clear D. Deletions cut 0 bases from V and 0 bases from J, with 10 bases between. The CDR3 has 15 residues. The germline gives CDR1 SGHDT, CDR2 YYEEEE. This chain's CDR3 is CASSLGPRSSYEQYF. The CDR3 DNA is TGTGCCAGCAGCTTGGGACCGAGGAGCTCCTACGAGCAGTACTTC.

The chain is built from TRBV19 and TRBJ1-1; D possibly corresponds to TRBD1 (5 bases). The CDR3 length is 12 residues. V was trimmed by 3 bases and J by 6 bases, leaving 8 bases between them. Looked up from germline, CDR1 is LNHDA and CDR2 is SQIVND (reference sequence). The CDR3 loop reads CASSIRGAEAFF. CDR3 in DNA: TGTGCCAGTAGTATCCGGGGGGCTGAAGCTTTCTTT.

The genes are TRBV5-1 and TRBJ2-1; 7 bases agree with TRBD2. This CDR3 is 16 amino acids long. The germline CDR1 and CDR2 sequences are SGHRS and YFSETQ. After removal of 7 bases from V and 0 bases from J, the junction contained 10 bases not matched to a gene. The CDR3 nucleotides are TGCGCCAGCCGTCAGGGCGGGGGAAGCTCCTACAATGAGCAGTTCTTC. Residues: CASRQGGGSSYNEQFF.

CDR3 bases: TGCGCCAGCCAACAACAACAGACCTACAATGAGCAGTTCTTC. It encodes CASQQQQTYNEQFF. The rearrangement links TRBV5-1 to TRBJ2-1; no definite D call. Germline V lookup: CDR1 SGHRS, CDR2 YFSETQ. Between the trimmed V and J ends, which lost 7 bases and 2 bases, there was a span of 13 bases. CDR3 length: 14 residues.

This chain joins TRBV6-5 and TRBJ2-7; 9 bases align to TRBD2. The CDR3 has 14 amino acids. After removal of 5 bases from V and 4 bases from J, the junction contained 6 bases not matched to a gene. Germline lookup yields CDR1 MNHEY and CDR2 SVGAGI. CDR3 amino acids: CASSPRGGEYEQYF. Here the CDR3 DNA reads TGTGCCAGCAGTCCGCGGGGGGGCGAGTACGAGCAGTACTTC.

This chain links TRBV4-1 with TRBJ1-2; 10 bases are a match to TRBD1. This CDR3 region has 14 residues. Germline values: CDR1 MGHRA, CDR2 YSYEKL. Germline trimming cut 8 bases from V and 8 bases from J; bases unmatched to any gene: 11. The CDR3 DNA sequence: TGCGCCAGCGCGAACGACAGGGGGCTTAGCGGCTACACCTTC. Its protein is CASANDRGLSGYTF.

The gene calls are TRBV11-2 and TRBJ1-1; D ambiguous. Germline loops: CDR1 SGHAT, CDR2 FQNNGV. This CDR3 has 14 amino acids. Trimming took 1 base from V and 4 from J, leaving 10 bases between them. CDR3 DNA: TGTGCCAGCAGCTTAGGAGGCACCCGCACTGAAGCTTTCTTT. This gives the protein CASSLGGTRTEAFF.